This TCR beta chain was obtained from a study of blood T cell repertoires in COVID-19. On the study more broadly: The samples span acute and convalescent COVID-19 from the United States, Italy and Spain.

Profiled with immunoSEQ multiplex PCR; TCRdb holds only in-frame clones, not every one. The sample includes around 71,000 clones, around 85% of them seen just once. CDR1 LGHNA and CDR2 YSLEER come from the germline V gene. Trimming took 4 bases from V and 0 from J; bases not matched to a gene: 11. This CDR3 is built from 18 residues. The source is a man older than 75 with acute or convalescent COVID-19. J is TRBJ2-3 and V is TRBV4-3; 9 nucleotides line up with TRBD2. Sequencing used peripheral blood. As DNA, the CDR3 is TGCGCCAGCAGCCTCAGACTAGCGGCAACCGTTAGCACAGATACGCAGTATTTT. Its protein product is CASSLRLAATVSTDTQYF.